This is a list of T cell receptor beta chains from one sample in a study of blood T cell repertoires in COVID-19. Profiled with immunoSEQ multiplex PCR; TCRdb holds only in-frame clones, not every one. The repertoire holds just over 95,000 clones, 82% seen once, with more than 15% in the top ten. Sequenced input: peripheral blood. The receptors were sampled from an elderly man with acute or convalescent COVID-19. Both conserved end residues are part of each CDR3. A D gene is named only where the DNA matches it firmly. Clone size, where shown, is once, few, many, or a class for clones that have expanded.

size	D	V	J	DNA	CDR3
.	.	TRBV28	TRBJ2-1	TGTGCCAGCAGTTTAATCGGGAACAATGAGCAGTTCTTC	CASSLIGNNEQFF
few	.	TRBV21-1	TRBJ2-1	TGTGCCCCCCATGGCTGGGCGAACTCCTACAATGAGCAGTTCTTC	CAPHGWANSYNEQFF
.	TRBD1	TRBV7-6	TRBJ1-4	TGTGCCAGCAGCGCAGGGACAGGGTATGAAAAACTGTTTTTT	CASSAGTGYEKLFF
.	TRBD1	TRBV27	TRBJ2-7	TGTGCCAGCAGTTCCTTACCGACAGGGGGCTCCTACGAGCAGTACTTC	CASSSLPTGGSYEQYF
.	TRBD2	TRBV29-1	TRBJ2-3	TGCAGCGGGGGGACTAGCGGGAGTTTGGTTACAGATACGCAGTATTTT	CSGGTSGSLVTDTQYF
.	.	TRBV21-1	TRBJ2-2	TGTGCCAGCAGCAAACGGGAGGATGTCTCTTCCGGGGAGCTGTTTTTT	CASSKREDVSSGELFF
.	.	TRBV2	TRBJ1-2	TGTGCCAGCAGTCTCTATGGCTACACCTTC	CASSLYGYTF
.	.	TRBV7-2	TRBJ1-1	TGTGCCAGCAGCTTTTCCAGGAACACTGAAGCTTTCTTT	CASSFSRNTEAFF
.	TRBD1	TRBV5-1	TRBJ2-5	TGCGCCAGCAGTTCTCCCACAGGGGGAGAGACCCAGTACTTC	CASSSPTGGETQYF
.	.	TRBV3-1/TRBV3-2	TRBJ1-2	TGTGCCAGCAGCCCCTCCGGGACGGGGGGGCATGGCTACACCTTC	CASSPSGTGGHGYTF
.	TRBD1	TRBV27	TRBJ1-2	TGTGCCACAAGTAGCGGGACAGGGCAAGATGGCTACACCTTC	CATSSGTGQDGYTF
many	TRBD2	TRBV14	TRBJ2-7	TGTGCCAGCAGCCAATCTCGGGAGGTTGCCTACGAGCAGTACTTC	CASSQSREVAYEQYF
.	TRBD2	TRBV6-5	TRBJ2-2	TGTGCCACCTCGACTAGCGGGAGTGCCGGGGAGCTGTTTTTT	CATSTSGSAGELFF
.	.	TRBV6-2/TRBV6-3	TRBJ2-1	TGTGCCAGCAGTAAGACAAGGCCAGGGGATGAGCAGTTCTTC	CASSKTRPGDEQFF
.	TRBD1	TRBV15	TRBJ2-7	TGTGCCACCAGCAGAAGGGGGACAGGGGCCTACGAGCAGTACTTC	CATSRRGTGAYEQYF
.	TRBD1	TRBV10-3	TRBJ2-7	TGTGCCATCAGTTCGGACCGGGACAGGGAGCAGTACTTC	CAISSDRDREQYF
few	TRBD2	TRBV30	TRBJ2-7	TGTGCCGGGAGGGGAGCCTACGAGCAGTACTTC	CAGRGAYEQYF
once	TRBD2	TRBV19	TRBJ2-4	TGTGCCACAGGACTAGCGGGAGGGTGGGACATTCAGTACTTC	CATGLAGGWDIQYF
.	.	TRBV18	TRBJ2-1	TGTGCCAGCTCACCGCGGGATCAGAGCTCCTACAATGAGCAGTTCTTC	CASSPRDQSSYNEQFF
.	.	TRBV12-3/TRBV12-4	TRBJ1-5	TGTGCCAGCAGTTTAACGGGGGTTGGGCCCCAGCATTTT	CASSLTGVGPQHF
.	.	TRBV27	TRBJ1-2	TGTGCCAGCAGTCCGCGGCAGGGGCCCGGCTACACCTTC	CASSPRQGPGYTF
.	.	TRBV10-3	TRBJ2-5	TGTGCCATCAGTGAGTCTGGCTCAGAGACCCAGTACTTC	CAISESGSETQYF
.	.	TRBV7-2	TRBJ1-2	TGTGCCAGCAGCTTCTTGGGGGGGCTAAAAAGGAACTATGGCTACACCTTC	CASSFLGGLKRNYGYTF
.	.	TRBV6-5	TRBJ1-4	TGTGCCAGCAGTTACAATCAGGGATTCGAAAAACTGTTTTTT	CASSYNQGFEKLFF
.	TRBD1	TRBV7-2	TRBJ2-5	TGTGCCAGCAGCCCAAGAACGGACAGGGTGGAGACCCAGTACTTC	CASSPRTDRVETQYF
.	TRBD1	TRBV9	TRBJ1-6	TGTGCCAGCAGCGTAGCTACCGGGACAGTCAATTCACCCCTCCACTTT	CASSVATGTVNSPLHF
.	TRBD2	TRBV18	TRBJ2-1	TGTGCCAGCTCACCAACTAGCGGAGGGGGCAATGAGCAGTTCTTC	CASSPTSGGGNEQFF
.	TRBD2	TRBV7-2	TRBJ2-1	TGTGCCAGCAGCTCTACTACGGGGATAGCGGGAAGCAATGAGCAGTTCTTC	CASSSTTGIAGSNEQFF
few	TRBD2	TRBV6-2/TRBV6-3	TRBJ2-1	TGTGCCAGCAGTTCCCCCACAGCGGGGTTTTACAATGAGCAGTTCTTC	CASSSPTAGFYNEQFF
.	.	TRBV19	TRBJ1-6	TGTGCCGGTACAGCGGGGGATAATTCACCCCTCCACTTT	CAGTAGDNSPLHF
.	.	TRBV30	TRBJ2-1	TGTGCCTGGATTGCGTCTGCTGTCGCCTTAGGTGGGCCTGGGTACAATGAGCAGTTCTTC	CAWIASAVALGGPGYNEQFF
many	.	TRBV30	TRBJ1-3	TGTGCCTGGAGTAGGACTCCTGGAAACACCATATATTTT	CAWSRTPGNTIYF
.	TRBD1	TRBV28	TRBJ1-5	TGTGCCAGCAGCTCCGACAGGGGAAGGCAGCCCCAGCATTTT	CASSSDRGRQPQHF
.	TRBD1	TRBV16	TRBJ1-3	TGTGCCAGCAGCCAATCGAGGGGGCAGACTGGAAACACCATATATTTT	CASSQSRGQTGNTIYF
.	TRBD1	TRBV15	TRBJ1-5	TGTGCCACCAGCAAGGGACAGCATAGCAATCAGCCCCAGCATTTT	CATSKGQHSNQPQHF
once	TRBD1	TRBV6-5	TRBJ2-5	TGTGCCAGCAGTCGACAGGGGGTGGGGGAGACCCAGTACTTC	CASSRQGVGETQYF
.	.	TRBV5-1	TRBJ1-2	TGCGCCAGCAGCTTAGTTCAGCCGGGGGTCTATGGCTACACCTTC	CASSLVQPGVYGYTF
.	TRBD1	TRBV28	TRBJ2-7	TGTGCCAGCAGCCGGGACAGGGGTACCTACGAGCAGTACTTC	CASSRDRGTYEQYF
.	.	TRBV7-2	TRBJ2-3	TGTGCCAGCCGGGTAGCGCCTAGCACAGATACGCAGTATTTT	CASRVAPSTDTQYF
few	TRBD1	TRBV7-2	TRBJ1-5	TGTGCCAGCACCCGGGACAGGGGGCAAGGTCAGCCCCAGCATTTT	CASTRDRGQGQPQHF
.	.	TRBV2	TRBJ1-2	TGTGCCAGCAGTGAAATTCGTCAGGGCTATGGCTACACCTTC	CASSEIRQGYGYTF
.	TRBD1	TRBV5-6	TRBJ1-5	TGTGCCAGCAGCTTGGGACAGGGTCGGGGTCAGCCCCAGCATTTT	CASSLGQGRGQPQHF
.	TRBD2	TRBV28	TRBJ2-2	TGTGCCAGCAGTTTCGGACTAGCGGTCGTCACCGGGGAGCTGTTTTTT	CASSFGLAVVTGELFF
.	.	TRBV28	TRBJ1-6	TGTGCCAGCAGCCTTACTTACCTAAGTCCCCTCCACTTT	CASSLTYLSPLHF
.	TRBD2	TRBV3-1/TRBV3-2	TRBJ2-7	TGTGCCAGCAGCCCTCTCCCTAGCGGGAGATACGAGCAGTACTTC	CASSPLPSGRYEQYF
.	.	TRBV19	TRBJ1-3	TGTGCCAGTAGCTTATCTGGAAACACCATATATTTT	CASSLSGNTIYF
.	TRBD2	TRBV7-2	TRBJ2-7	TGTGCCAGCAGCCCAAGGGCTAGCGGGAACGAGCAGTACTTC	CASSPRASGNEQYF
once	TRBD1	TRBV30	TRBJ1-3	TGTGCCTGGAGCATACAGGGGGCCTCTGGAAACACCATATATTTT	CAWSIQGASGNTIYF
.	TRBD2	TRBV4-3	TRBJ2-4	TGCGCCAGCAGCCAAGACGGGCGGGGGGGAAACATTCAGTACTTC	CASSQDGRGGNIQYF